The 10 T cell receptor beta chains listed next were all sequenced from one sample in a study of blood T cell repertoires in COVID-19. Method: immunoSEQ multiplex PCR; TCRdb's copy keeps in-frame clones and lacks some. The sample consists of roughly 380,000 clones, 70% to 90% of them appearing once. The specimen sequenced was peripheral blood. These receptors came from a woman between 40 and 55 years old with COVID-19, enrolled during active disease.

The rearrangement links TRBV27 to TRBJ1-5; 10 nucleotides agree with TRBD1. Germline CDR1 is MNHEY and CDR2 is SMNVEV (reference sequence). J was trimmed by 6 bases and V by 5 bases; bases with no gene match: 7. CDR3 length: 15 amino acids. The CDR3 sequence: CASSAGTGVTQPQHF. In DNA form, the CDR3 reads TGTGCCAGCAGTGCCGGGACAGGGGTCACTCAGCCCCAGCATTTT.

The V gene is TRBV5-4, the J gene TRBJ2-7, with a possible D match to TRBD2 (7 bases). Trimming left V 0 bases short and J 4 bases short, with 20 bases between. CDR1 SGHNT and CDR2 YYREEE come from the germline V gene (reference sequence). This CDR3 has 17 amino acids. The CDR3 bases are TGTGCCAGCAGCTTGGCCGGGGGCGGGGGCGGTATTTACGAGCAGTACTTC. Protein sequence: CASSLAGGGGGIYEQYF.

V gene TRBV24-1 combines with J gene TRBJ1-5, with TRBD1 matching 7 bases. The V and J ends lost 11 bases and 4 bases, in that order; junction bases with no gene match: 4. CDR3 length: 12 residues. The germline gives CDR1 KGHDR, CDR2 SFDVKD. The CDR3 DNA sequence: TGTGCCATCGGGACAGCAAATCAGCCCCAGCATTTT. Its translation is CAIGTANQPQHF.

The rearrangement joins TRBV27 to TRBJ1-1, with 7 bases fitting TRBD1. The CDR3 has 15 residues. V trimming: 5 bases; J trimming: 0 bases; junction bases outside the gene matches: 6. CDR1 MNHEY and CDR2 SMNVEV come from the germline V gene (reference sequence). For the CDR3, the DNA is TGTGCCAGCAGTGCAGGGGGGCGAATGAACACTGAAGCTTTCTTT. This gives the protein CASSAGGRMNTEAFF.

The CDR3 reads CASSFIFRGDLHTDTQYF. CDR3 bases: TGTGCCAGCAGCTTTATCTTCCGAGGGGACTTACACACAGATACGCAGTATTTT. This sequence joins TRBV11-2 and TRBJ2-3, with D perhaps matching TRBD2 (6 bases). Germline CDR1 SGHAT, CDR2 FQNNGV. With 3 bases removed from V and 2 bases from J, the gap between germline ends came to 21 bases. CDR3 length: 18 residues.

The rearrangement uses TRBV18 and TRBJ1-2; TRBD1 matches 7 bases. Per the germline V gene, CDR1 is KGHSH and CDR2 is LQKENI. The CDR3 is 16 amino acids. V lost 1 base and J lost 3; bases outside the gene matches: 8. The CDR3 loop reads CASSPRLQGQDYGYTF. Here the CDR3 DNA reads TGTGCCAGCTCACCACGTTTACAGGGGCAGGACTATGGCTACACCTTC.

The rearrangement links TRBV5-1 to TRBJ2-5; 7 positions match TRBD2. With 0 bases clipped from V and 5 bases from J, the junction kept 4 bases outside the gene matches. Germline lookup yields CDR1 SGHRS and CDR2 YFSETQ. This CDR3 has 14 amino acids. The CDR3 DNA follows: TGCGCCAGCAGCTTGGGACTAGCCGTGGAGACCCAGTACTTC. The encoded protein is CASSLGLAVETQYF. Together with reference TRBV5-1 and TRBJ2-5, the CDR3 gives the full variable domain: KAGVTQTPRYLIKTRGQQVTLSCSPISGHRSVSWYQQTPGQGLQFLFEYFSETQRNKGNFPGRFSGRQFSNSRSEMNVSTLELGDSALYLCASSLGLAVETQYFGPGTRLLVL.

CDR3 protein: CATSAGQGSETQYF. The CDR3 DNA sequence: TGTGCCACCAGTGCGGGACAGGGATCGGAGACCCAGTACTTC. This chain connects TRBV24-1 to TRBJ2-5; 9 bases map to TRBD1. With 5 bases clipped from V and 5 bases from J, the junction kept 5 bases outside the gene matches. This CDR3 is built from 14 residues. Germline assignment: CDR1 KGHDR and CDR2 SFDVKD.

V gene TRBV6-5 combines with J gene TRBJ1-6; 8 nucleotides line up with TRBD1. Germline V lookup: CDR1 MNHEY, CDR2 SVGAGI. V was clipped by 7 bases and J by 10 bases; unmatched bases: 12. CDR3 length: 15 residues. In nucleotides, the CDR3 is TGTGCCAGCACCACGTTCCGGACAGGGTACTCACCCCTCCACTTT. Translated: CASTTFRTGYSPLHF.

This chain joins TRBV6-5 and TRBJ2-7; D call uncertain. This CDR3 region has 13 residues. Between the trimmed V and J ends, which lost 1 base and 1 base, there was a span of 5 bases. Germline V CDR1 and CDR2: MNHEY, SVGAGI. The CDR3 DNA follows: TGTGCCAGCAGTTACTTCTCGTCCTACGAGCAGTACTTC. Its translation: CASSYFSSYEQYF.